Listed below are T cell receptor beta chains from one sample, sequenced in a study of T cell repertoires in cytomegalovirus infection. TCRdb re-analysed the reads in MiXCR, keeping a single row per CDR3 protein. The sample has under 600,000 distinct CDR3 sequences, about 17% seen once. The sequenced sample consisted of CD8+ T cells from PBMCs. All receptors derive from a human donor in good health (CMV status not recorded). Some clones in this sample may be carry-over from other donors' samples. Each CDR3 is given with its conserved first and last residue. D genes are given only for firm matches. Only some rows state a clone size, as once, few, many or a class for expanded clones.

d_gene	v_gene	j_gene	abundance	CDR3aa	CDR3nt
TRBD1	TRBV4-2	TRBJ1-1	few	CASSQEGRGAVNTEAFF	TGTGCCAGCAGCCAAGAGGGCAGGGGGGCCGTGAACACTGAAGCTTTCTTT
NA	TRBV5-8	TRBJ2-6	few	CASASRDFRAGANVLTF	TGTGCCAGCGCAAGCAGGGACTTTAGGGCTGGGGCCAACGTCCTGACTTTC
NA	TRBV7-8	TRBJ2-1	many	CATWTGSADNEQFF	TGTGCCACTTGGACGGGATCCGCAGACAATGAGCAGTTCTTC
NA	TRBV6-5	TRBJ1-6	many	CASSYSMDLTTTPLHF	TGTGCCAGCAGTTACTCGATGGACCTAACCACGACACCCCTCCACTTT
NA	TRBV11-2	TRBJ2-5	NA	CASSFWSNNEEETQYF	TGTGCCAGTAGTTTTTGGTCAAATAACGAGGAAGAGACGCAGTACTTC
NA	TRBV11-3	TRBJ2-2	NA	CASSLRDANTGELFF	TGTGCCAGCAGCTTACGGGACGCGAACACCGGGGAGCTGTTTTTT
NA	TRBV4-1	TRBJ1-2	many	CASSQEKQGYGYTF	TGCGCCAGCAGCCAAGAGAAACAAGGTTATGGCTACACCTTC
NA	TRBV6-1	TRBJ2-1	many	CASRSRVGSYNEQFF	TGTGCCAGCAGGAGCAGGGTGGGTTCCTACAATGAGCAGTTCTTC
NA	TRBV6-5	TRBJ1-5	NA	CASSYGQINQPQHF	TGTGCCAGCAGTTACGGGCAGATCAATCAGCCCCAGCATTTT
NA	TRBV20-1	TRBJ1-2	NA	CSARVGYYGYTF	TGCAGTGCTAGAGTAGGGTACTATGGCTACACCTTC
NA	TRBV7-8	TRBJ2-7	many	CASSQDWTAFYEQYF	TGTGCCAGCAGCCAAGACTGGACAGCGTTCTACGAGCAGTACTTC
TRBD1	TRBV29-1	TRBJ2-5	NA	CSVERGTGEGVQETQYF	TGCAGCGTTGAGAGGGGGACAGGGGAAGGAGTCCAAGAGACCCAGTACTTC
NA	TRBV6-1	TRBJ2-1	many	CASSLLRGGRENEQFF	TGTGCCAGCAGTCTTCTGAGGGGTGGGAGAGAAAATGAGCAGTTCTTC
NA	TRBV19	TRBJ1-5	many	CASSRGEESNQPQHF	TGTGCCAGTAGTAGAGGGGAGGAAAGCAATCAGCCCCAGCATTTT
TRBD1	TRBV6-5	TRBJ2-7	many	CASSYSDRGLSYEQYF	TGTGCCAGCAGTTACTCTGACAGGGGGCTATCCTACGAGCAGTACTTC
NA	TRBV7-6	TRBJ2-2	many	CASSVRTAHTGELFF	TGTGCCAGCAGCGTGAGGACAGCACATACCGGGGAGCTGTTTTTT
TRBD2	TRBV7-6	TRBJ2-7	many	CASSPYGGEGISYEQYF	TGTGCCAGCAGCCCTTATGGGGGGGAAGGGATTTCCTACGAGCAGTACTTC
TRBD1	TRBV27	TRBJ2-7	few	CASSPGGGWAYEQYF	TGTGCCAGCAGTCCAGGGGGCGGATGGGCCTACGAGCAGTACTTC
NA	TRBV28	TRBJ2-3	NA	CASRAPPGPDTQYF	TGTGCCAGCAGGGCCCCCCCAGGGCCAGATACGCAGTATTTT
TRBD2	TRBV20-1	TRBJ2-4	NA	CSARDLGLAIAKNIQYF	TGCAGTGCTAGAGACCTTGGACTAGCGATAGCCAAAAACATTCAGTACTTC
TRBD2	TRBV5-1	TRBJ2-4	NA	CASSSGLAGPLGNIQYF	TGCGCCAGCAGCTCGGGACTAGCGGGCCCCCTAGGAAACATTCAGTACTTC
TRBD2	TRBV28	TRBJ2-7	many	CASSLNLAGGSYEQYF	TGTGCCAGCAGTCTGAACCTAGCGGGAGGGAGCTACGAGCAGTACTTC
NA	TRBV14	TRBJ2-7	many	CASSQGGRLSYEQYF	TGTGCCAGCAGCCAAGGAGGGCGGCTTTCCTACGAGCAGTACTTC
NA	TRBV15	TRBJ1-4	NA	CATSRDRGVNEKLFF	TGTGCCACCAGCAGAGATCGGGGGGTTAATGAAAAACTGTTTTTT
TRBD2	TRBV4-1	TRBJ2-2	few	CASSYRTSGGTGELFF	TGCGCCAGCAGCTATCGGACTAGCGGGGGTACCGGGGAGCTGTTTTTT
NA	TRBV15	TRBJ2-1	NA	CATSRDLGEAHNEQFF	TGTGCCACCAGCAGAGATTTGGGGGAGGCCCACAATGAGCAGTTCTTC
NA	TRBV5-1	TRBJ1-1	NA	CASSRGGPINTEAFF	TGCGCCAGCAGCCGGGGGGGTCCGATAAACACTGAAGCTTTCTTT
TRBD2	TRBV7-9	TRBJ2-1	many	CASSWGGRNEQFF	TGTGCCAGCAGCTGGGGCGGGAGAAATGAGCAGTTCTTC
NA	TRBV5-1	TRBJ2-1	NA	CASSLSYGRRPNEQFF	TGCGCCAGCAGCTTGAGCTATGGAAGGAGACCTAATGAGCAGTTCTTC
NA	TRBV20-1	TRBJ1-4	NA	CSASPGRGRVNEKLFF	TGCAGTGCTAGTCCAGGGAGAGGCCGGGTCAATGAAAAACTGTTTTTT
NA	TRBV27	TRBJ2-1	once	CASSLQAGVHNEQFF	TGTGCCAGCAGTTTACAGGCAGGGGTACACAATGAGCAGTTCTTC
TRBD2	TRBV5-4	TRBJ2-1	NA	CASSEVAGGPYNEQFF	TGTGCCAGCAGCGAAGTAGCGGGGGGTCCCTACAATGAGCAGTTCTTC
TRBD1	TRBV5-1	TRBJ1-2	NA	CASSLGVGQGRGDYGYTF	TGCGCCAGCAGCCTTGGAGTGGGACAGGGAAGAGGGGACTATGGCTACACCTTC
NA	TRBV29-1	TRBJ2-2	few	CSVGPGDTNTGELFF	TGCAGCGTTGGTCCCGGAGATACGAACACCGGGGAGCTGTTTTTT
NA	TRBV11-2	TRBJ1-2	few	CASSLVRTGSGYTF	TGTGCCAGCAGCTTAGTGCGGACGGGGAGTGGCTACACCTTC
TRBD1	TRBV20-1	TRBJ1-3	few	CSVASRDRGSPGNTIYF	TGCAGTGTCGCAAGCCGGGACAGGGGGTCCCCTGGAAACACCATATATTTT
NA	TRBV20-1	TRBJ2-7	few	CSASDDLSYEQYF	TGCAGTGCTAGCGACGACCTCTCCTACGAGCAGTACTTC
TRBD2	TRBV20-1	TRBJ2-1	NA	CSARRSGGPIEQFF	TGCAGTGCTAGAAGAAGCGGGGGGCCGATTGAGCAGTTCTTC
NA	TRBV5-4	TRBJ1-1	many	CASSEGGGTDAFF	TGTGCCAGCAGCGAGGGCGGGGGAACGGATGCTTTCTTT
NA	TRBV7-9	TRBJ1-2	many	CASSPPTNYGYTF	TGTGCCAGCAGCCCGCCAACTAACTATGGCTACACCTTC
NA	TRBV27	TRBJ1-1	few	CASSFPDSPVAFF	TGTGCCAGCAGTTTCCCGGATAGTCCCGTTGCTTTCTTT
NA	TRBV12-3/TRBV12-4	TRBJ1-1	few	CASSLGLWRGAFF	TGTGCCAGCAGTTTGGGTTTGTGGAGAGGAGCTTTCTTT
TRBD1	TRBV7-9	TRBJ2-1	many	CASSQNRQGVYNEQFF	TGTGCCAGCAGCCAAAACCGACAGGGCGTTTACAATGAGCAGTTCTTC
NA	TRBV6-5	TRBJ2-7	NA	CASNYNEGFPGEQYF	TGTGCCAGCAACTACAACGAAGGCTTTCCGGGGGAGCAGTACTTC
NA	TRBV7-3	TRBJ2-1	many	CASSLGGGLGDEQFF	TGTGCCAGCAGCTTAGGCGGAGGACTTGGAGATGAGCAGTTCTTC
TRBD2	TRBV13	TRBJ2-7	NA	CASSSGLRSYEQYF	TGTGCCAGCAGCTCGGGACTACGATCCTACGAGCAGTACTTC
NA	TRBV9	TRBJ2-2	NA	CASSVAGAGDGELFF	TGTGCCAGCAGCGTAGCTGGGGCAGGGGACGGGGAGCTGTTTTTT
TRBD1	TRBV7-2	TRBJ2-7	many	CASSDTGDRYEQYF	TGTGCCAGCAGCGACACAGGGGACAGATACGAGCAGTACTTC
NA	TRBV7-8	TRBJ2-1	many	CASSLTRRDRNEQFF	TGTGCCAGCAGCTTAACGAGACGCGACCGCAATGAGCAGTTCTTC
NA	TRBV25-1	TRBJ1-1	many	CASSGGPHRAEAFF	TGTGCCAGCAGTGGGGGGCCGCATAGGGCTGAAGCTTTCTTT
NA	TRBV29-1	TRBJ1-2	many	CSVVGGANYGYTF	TGCAGCGTTGTCGGGGGGGCGAACTATGGCTACACCTTC
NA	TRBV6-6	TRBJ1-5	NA	CASSDGRLSNQPQHF	TGTGCCAGCAGTGACGGGAGGTTGAGCAATCAGCCCCAGCATTTT
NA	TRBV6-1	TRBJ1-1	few	CASGGVGNTEAFF	TGTGCCAGCGGGGGCGTGGGGAACACTGAAGCTTTCTTT
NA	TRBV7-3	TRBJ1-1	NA	CASSLQGIGTEAFF	TGTGCCAGCAGCCTCCAGGGGATTGGTACTGAAGCTTTCTTT
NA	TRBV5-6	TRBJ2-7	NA	CASSHSDQQYF	TGTGCCAGCAGCCACTCCGATCAGCAGTACTTC